Included here is one T cell receptor beta chain sequence, with context. In this sample, this clonotype turned up once. The clone's antigen remains unknown. Qualities for individual bases were not recorded, and no much larger clone is one base off. One read alone provides weak support. Systemically healthy Caucasian individuals from Russia, around 38 in total and aged roughly 6 to 100 years, were included as donors. Each donor gave 8 to 10 milliliters of peripheral blood, drawn into EDTA-treated Vacutainer tubes. Ficoll-Paque density-gradient centrifugation was used to isolate PBMCs, with at least 6 million obtained per sample. Total RNA was extracted from PBMCs with Trizol reagent, with at least 6 micrograms obtained per sample. The percentages of naive CD45RAhigh/CD27high T cells were determined by flow cytometry on a PBMC aliquot from every donor. This specimen comes from a study of blood T cells in healthy people across ages (dated by TCRdb to about 2015). A note on the overall study: In model experiments, roughly one uniquely barcoded TCR beta cDNA molecule per two T cells was captured by template switching. To track age-related changes in TCR beta repertoire diversity, the study relied on deep sequencing normalized with unique cDNA molecular identifiers. Four age groups were formed from the donors: young (average about 17 years), middle-aged (around 37), aged (62) and long-lived (more than 75). Donors of different ages were randomly distributed across sequencing lanes to avoid experimental bias. For two donors (one aged 18 to 29 and one aged 80 or older), the study analyzed two additional independent replicas of 1 million unique cDNA reads from the same blood draw.

Points the paper makes about the study in general: Observed TCR beta diversity per million T cells fell roughly linearly with age, and a significant reduction was already apparent by age around 39. Estimates of total diversity from one million sequenced T cells were regarded as lower bounds and underestimates. Because donor CMV infection status was unknown, age-related changes in expanded clonotypes were potentially confounded. The percentage of naive T cells measured by flow cytometry correlated strongly with observed TCR beta diversity. Compared with the aged group, the long-lived group had more naive CD4+ T cells, fewer expanded clones and increased TCR diversity, suggesting age selection. Conclusive comparison of naive and antigen-experienced compartments was prevented by the profiling of bulk unsorted PBMCs.

The germline V gene supplies CDR1 SNHLY and CDR2 FYNNEI. The CDR3 spans 19 residues, from the cysteine through the phenylalanine. The retained sequence is limited to the CDR3, 57 bases, with the frame set at the first base. V is pruned by 7 bases and J by 1 base, leaving 20 bases of the junction without a gene match. Receptor libraries were prepared by 5' RACE. The instrument given in TCRdb is Illumina HiSeq 2500. A second about 7 to 12 cycle PCR used a sample-barcoded 5' primer and a J-beta primer mix. Each TCR beta cDNA molecule received a unique molecular identifier from a template-switch 5' adaptor carrying 12 random nucleotides. Each sample yielded at least 3 million CDR3-containing paired-end reads. First-strand cDNA was synthesized from all RNA with the Mint cDNA synthesis kit, primed by a TRBC-specific oligonucleotide. All cDNA was treated with uracil-DNA glycosylase and then went through a first 18-cycle PCR with the universal primers M1SS and BC2_uni_R. On the study's bioinformatics: Each sample was normalized by randomly selecting 1 million high-quality reads, each carrying a distinct molecular identifier. Instead of being binned into consensus sequences, reads with shared molecular identifiers were discarded. MiTCR, with a Q25 quality threshold and the strictest error-elimination algorithm, was used for CDR3 identification, clonotype clustering and error correction. A nonparametric unseen species model with Euler transformation was used to estimate a lower bound on total TCR beta diversity. TCRdb reworked the public reads: Q25 trimming with fastp, MiXCR clone assembly, productive beta chains retained. Every distinct CDR3 protein forms one entry, paired with its most common genes and DNA. The V and J calls and clone size are TCRdb's, not the authors'. Within this sample are roughly 1,700,000 distinct CDR3 sequences, with roughly 28% of them counted one time only. The top ten hold around 7.7% of the sample.

The sequenced material came from blood. This receptor chain uses TRBV2 and TRBJ1-1; a stretch of 8 junction bases matches TRBD1. The sequence came from a woman aged 30 to 39 in good health. The CDR3 has the sequence CASTKSRAGGKLKNTEAFF. The DNA is TGTGCCAGCACCAAGTCACGCGCAGGGGGCAAGTTAAAGAACACTGAAGCTTTCTTT.